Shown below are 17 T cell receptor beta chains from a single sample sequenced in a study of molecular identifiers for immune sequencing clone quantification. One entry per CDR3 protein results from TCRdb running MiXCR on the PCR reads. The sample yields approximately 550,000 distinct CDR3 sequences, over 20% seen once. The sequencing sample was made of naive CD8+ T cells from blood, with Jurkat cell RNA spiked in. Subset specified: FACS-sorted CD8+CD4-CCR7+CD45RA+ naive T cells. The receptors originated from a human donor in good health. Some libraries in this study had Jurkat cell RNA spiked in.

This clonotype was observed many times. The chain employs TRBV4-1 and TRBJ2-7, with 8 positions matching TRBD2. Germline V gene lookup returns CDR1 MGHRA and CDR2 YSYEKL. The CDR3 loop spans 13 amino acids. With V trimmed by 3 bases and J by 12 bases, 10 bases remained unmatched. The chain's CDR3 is CASSQSSGLGAYF. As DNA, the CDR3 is TGCGCCAGCAGCCAGTCTAGCGGGTTAGGGGCGTACTTC.

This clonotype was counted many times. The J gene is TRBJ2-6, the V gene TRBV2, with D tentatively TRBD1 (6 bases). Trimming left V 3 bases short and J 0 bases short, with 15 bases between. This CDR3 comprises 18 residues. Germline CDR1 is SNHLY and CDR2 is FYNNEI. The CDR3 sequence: CASSDVGARLSGANVLTF. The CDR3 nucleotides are TGTGCCAGCAGTGATGTGGGGGCTCGCCTCTCTGGGGCCAACGTCCTGACTTTC.

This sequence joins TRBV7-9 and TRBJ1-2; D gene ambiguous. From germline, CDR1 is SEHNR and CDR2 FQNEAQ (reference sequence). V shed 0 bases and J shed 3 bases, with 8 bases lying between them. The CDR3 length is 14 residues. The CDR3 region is CASSLARGDYGYTF. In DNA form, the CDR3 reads TGTGCCAGCAGCTTAGCGCGCGGGGACTATGGCTACACCTTC.

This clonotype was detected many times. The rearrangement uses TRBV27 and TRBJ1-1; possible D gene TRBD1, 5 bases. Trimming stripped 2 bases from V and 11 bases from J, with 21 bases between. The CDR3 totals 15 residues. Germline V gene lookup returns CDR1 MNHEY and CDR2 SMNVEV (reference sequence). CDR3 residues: CASSLIRGGATGAFF. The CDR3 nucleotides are TGTGCCAGCAGTTTAATACGGGGGGGTGCCACTGGCGCTTTCTTT.

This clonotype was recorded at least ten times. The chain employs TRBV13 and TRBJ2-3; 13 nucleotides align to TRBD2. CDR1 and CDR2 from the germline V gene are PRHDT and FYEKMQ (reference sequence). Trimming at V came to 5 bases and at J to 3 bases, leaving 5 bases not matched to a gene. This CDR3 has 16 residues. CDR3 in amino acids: CASSNGTSGDTDTQYF. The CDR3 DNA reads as TGTGCCAGCAGCAACGGGACTAGCGGGGATACAGATACGCAGTATTTT.

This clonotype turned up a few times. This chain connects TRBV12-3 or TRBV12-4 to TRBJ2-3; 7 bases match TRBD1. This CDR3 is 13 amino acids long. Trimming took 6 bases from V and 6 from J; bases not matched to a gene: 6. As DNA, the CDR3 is TGTGCCAGCAGCTATGGACAGGTGGATACGCAGTATTTT. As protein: CASSYGQVDTQYF.

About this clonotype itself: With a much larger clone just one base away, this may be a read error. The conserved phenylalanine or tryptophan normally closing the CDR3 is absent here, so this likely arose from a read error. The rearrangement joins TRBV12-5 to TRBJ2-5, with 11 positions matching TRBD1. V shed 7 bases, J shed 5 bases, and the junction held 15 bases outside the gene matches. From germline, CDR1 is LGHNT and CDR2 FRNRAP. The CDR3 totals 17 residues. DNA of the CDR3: TGTGCTAGTGCCTCACCCCTGGAAGGACAGGGGGCGGAGACCCAGTACTCC. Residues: CASASPLEGQGAETQYS.

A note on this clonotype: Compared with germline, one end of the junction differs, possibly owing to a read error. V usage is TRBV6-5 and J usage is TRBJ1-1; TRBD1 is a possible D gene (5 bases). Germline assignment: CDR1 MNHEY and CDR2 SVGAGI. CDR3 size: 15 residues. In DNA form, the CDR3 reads TGTGCCAGTGGCCGGGGGGACTTCCGTACCACTGAAGCTCTCTTT. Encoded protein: CASGRGDFRTTEALF.

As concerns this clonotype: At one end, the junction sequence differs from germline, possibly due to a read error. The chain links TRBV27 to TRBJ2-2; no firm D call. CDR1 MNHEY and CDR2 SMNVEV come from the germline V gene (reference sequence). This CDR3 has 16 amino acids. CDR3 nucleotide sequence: TGTGCCAGCAGTCAGATCGGGCCATCGAACACCGTGGAGCTGTTTTTT. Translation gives CASSQIGPSNTVELFF.

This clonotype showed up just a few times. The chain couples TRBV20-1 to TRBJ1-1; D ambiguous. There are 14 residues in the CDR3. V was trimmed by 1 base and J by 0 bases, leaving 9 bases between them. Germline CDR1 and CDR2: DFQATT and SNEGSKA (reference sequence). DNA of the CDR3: TGCAGTGCTAGAGCCGACATCATGAACACTGAAGCTTTCTTT. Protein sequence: CSARADIMNTEAFF.

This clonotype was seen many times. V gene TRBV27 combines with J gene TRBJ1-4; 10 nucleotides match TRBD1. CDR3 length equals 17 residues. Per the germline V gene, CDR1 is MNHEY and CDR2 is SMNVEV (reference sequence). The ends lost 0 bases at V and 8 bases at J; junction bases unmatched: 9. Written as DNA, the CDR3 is TGTGCCAGCAGTTTATCGCCTCGACAGGGGGCAAGGGAAAAACTGTTTTTT. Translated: CASSLSPRQGAREKLFF.

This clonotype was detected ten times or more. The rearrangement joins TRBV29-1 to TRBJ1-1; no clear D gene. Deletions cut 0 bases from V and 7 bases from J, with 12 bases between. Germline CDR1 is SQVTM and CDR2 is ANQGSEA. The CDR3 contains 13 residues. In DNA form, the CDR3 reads TGCAGCGTTGAAGAAAGTCCAGGACGTGAAGCTTTCTTT. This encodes CSVEESPGREAFF.

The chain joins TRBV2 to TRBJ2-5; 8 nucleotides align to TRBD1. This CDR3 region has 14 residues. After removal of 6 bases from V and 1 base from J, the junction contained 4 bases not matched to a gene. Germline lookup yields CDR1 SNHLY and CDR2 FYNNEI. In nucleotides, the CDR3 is TGTGCCAGCAGACAAACAGGGGGCCAAGAGACCCAGTACTTC. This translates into CASRQTGGQETQYF.

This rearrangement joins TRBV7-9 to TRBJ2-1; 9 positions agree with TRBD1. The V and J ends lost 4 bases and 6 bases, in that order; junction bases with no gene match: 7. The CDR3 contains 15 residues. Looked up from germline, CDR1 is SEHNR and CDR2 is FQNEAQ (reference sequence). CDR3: CASSSPGQGLNEQFF. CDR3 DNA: TGTGCCAGCAGCTCACCGGGACAGGGTCTCAATGAGCAGTTCTTC.

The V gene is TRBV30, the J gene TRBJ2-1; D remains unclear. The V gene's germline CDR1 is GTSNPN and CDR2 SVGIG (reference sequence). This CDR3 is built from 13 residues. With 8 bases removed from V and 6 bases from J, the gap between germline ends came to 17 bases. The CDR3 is CAGRIPLCNEQFF. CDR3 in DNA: TGTGCCGGACGAATACCCCTTTGCAATGAGCAGTTCTTC. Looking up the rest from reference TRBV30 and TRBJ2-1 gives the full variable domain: SQTIHQWPATLVQPVGSPLSLECTVEGTSNPNLYWYRQAAGRGLQLLFYSVGIGQISSEVPQNLSASRPQDRQFILSSKKLLLSDSGFYLCAGRIPLCNEQFFGPGTRLTVL.

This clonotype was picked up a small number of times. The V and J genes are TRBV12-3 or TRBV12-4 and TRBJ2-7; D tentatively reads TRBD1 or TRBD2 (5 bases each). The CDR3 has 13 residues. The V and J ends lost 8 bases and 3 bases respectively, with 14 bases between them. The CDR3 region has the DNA TGTGCCAGCCGGGACGGAACCTTCTACGAGCAGTACTTC. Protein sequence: CASRDGTFYEQYF.

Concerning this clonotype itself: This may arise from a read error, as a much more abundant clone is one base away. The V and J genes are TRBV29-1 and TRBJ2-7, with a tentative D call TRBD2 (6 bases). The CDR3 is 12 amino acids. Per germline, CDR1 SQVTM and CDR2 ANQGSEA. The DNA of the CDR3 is TGCAGCGTTGTACAGCTGGAGGGCGGGCAGCACTTC. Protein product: CSVVQLEGGQHF.